This T cell receptor beta chain originates from a study of shared clonotypes between healthy human individuals. Whole-study context: With ages of 18 to 49, the donors were two women and three men.

In this sample, this clone turned up once. The antigen is undetermined. Whole-study findings and limits: A reduction in generation probabilities was seen for non-shared clonotypes relative to those shared by all four donors. Limited genetic and exposure-history diversity came from having few donors.

Profiling relied on immunoSEQ multiplex PCR, and the TCRdb table lists in-frame clones only, not all of them. The sample gives roughly 2.4 million clones, approximately 96% of which show up once; around 0.13% is in the top ten. V lost 5 bases and J 5 bases, leaving 19 bases between the germline ends. This CDR3 is built from 14 residues. The germline gives CDR1 GTSNPN, CDR2 SVGIG (reference sequence). Every one of the donors was a Caucasian adult that lived in Nashville, Tennessee. The sequence came from a man between 18 and 29 years old in good health. The sample consisted of naive CD4+ T cells sorted from blood. Documented subset: CD45RA+ positively selected. The V call is TRBV30, the J call TRBJ2-7, with D possibly matching TRBD2 (5 bases). The DNA of the CDR3 is TGTGCCTGGTCGAGAATAGGTTCCGGGGACGAGCAGTACTTC. This encodes CAWSRIGSGDEQYF.